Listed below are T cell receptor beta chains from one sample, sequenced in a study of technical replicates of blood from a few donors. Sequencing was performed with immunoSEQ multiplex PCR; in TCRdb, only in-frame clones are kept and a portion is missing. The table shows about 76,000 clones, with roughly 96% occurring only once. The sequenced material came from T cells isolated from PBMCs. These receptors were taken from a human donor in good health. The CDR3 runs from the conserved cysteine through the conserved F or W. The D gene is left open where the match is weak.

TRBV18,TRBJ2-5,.,CASSPPTFQETQYF
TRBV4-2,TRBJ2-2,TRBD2,CASSQGLAGEGQLFF
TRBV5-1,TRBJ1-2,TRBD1,CASSLGQPNYGYTF
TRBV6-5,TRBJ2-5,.,CAAGGGRQETQYF
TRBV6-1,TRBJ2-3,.,CASSGRTVFTDTQYF
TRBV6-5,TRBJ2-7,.,CASRKQEFPYEQYF
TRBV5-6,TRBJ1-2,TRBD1,CASSGGTGYYGYTF
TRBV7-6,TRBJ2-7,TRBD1,CASSTNPGTGGMGYEQYF
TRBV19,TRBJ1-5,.,CASNWGVANQPQHF
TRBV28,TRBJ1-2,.,CASMAPYGYTF
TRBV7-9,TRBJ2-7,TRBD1,CASSLVARGTHEQYF
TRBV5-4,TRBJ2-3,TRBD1,CASSLEQGLQYF
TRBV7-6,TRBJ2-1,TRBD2,CASSSTSGRANEQFF
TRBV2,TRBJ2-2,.,CASSERGGATGELFF
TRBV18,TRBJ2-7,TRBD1,CASSLTSGQGGSEQYF
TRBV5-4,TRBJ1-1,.,CASSFQINTEAFF
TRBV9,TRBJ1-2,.,CASSPSVEAYGYTF
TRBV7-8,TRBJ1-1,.,CASSLGGGNTEAFF
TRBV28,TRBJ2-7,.,CASSLLTYEQYF
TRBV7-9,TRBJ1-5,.,CASSNRANQPQHF
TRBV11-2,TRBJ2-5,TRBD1,CASRLQGAWGETQYF
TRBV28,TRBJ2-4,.,CASSSGTLIQYF
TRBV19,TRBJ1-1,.,CASRWGNYDTEAFF
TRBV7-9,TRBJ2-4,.,CASSDTMTPDRRGIQYF
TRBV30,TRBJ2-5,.,CAWSYGQETQYF
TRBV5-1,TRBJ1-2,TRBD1,CASSFQGDNYGYTF
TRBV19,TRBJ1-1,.,CASSSQVRNTEAFF
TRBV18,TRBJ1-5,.,CASSSSYSNQPQHF
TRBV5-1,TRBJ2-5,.,CASSSRPGEPQYF
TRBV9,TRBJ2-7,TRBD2,CASSVGLAGIGEQYF
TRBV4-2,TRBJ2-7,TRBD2,CASSQYVPSGSYEQYF
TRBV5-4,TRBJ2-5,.,CASSLAGRGPTTSQETQYF
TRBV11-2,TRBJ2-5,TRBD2,CASSTAGAETQYF
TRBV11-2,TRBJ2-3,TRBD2,CASSTVRIGGTDTQYF
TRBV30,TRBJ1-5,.,CAWSSSNNQPQHF
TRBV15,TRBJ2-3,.,CATSSEGLTRTDTQYF
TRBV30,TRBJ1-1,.,CAWKTGSTEAFF
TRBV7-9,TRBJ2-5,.,CASSPISQETQYF
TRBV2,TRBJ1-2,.,CASRRQETNYGYTF
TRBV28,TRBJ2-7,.,CASNGQSYEQYF
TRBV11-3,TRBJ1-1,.,CASSDRGRAEAFF
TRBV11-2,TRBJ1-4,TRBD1,CASSLGQGFEKLFF